This T cell receptor (beta chain) was sequenced in a study of blood T cells in healthy people across ages. A second about 7 to 11 cycle PCR used barcoded and J-beta primers. TCRdb reanalysed the 5' RACE reads using MiXCR and keeps one entry per CDR3 protein. The sample records 700,000 to 850,000 distinct CDR3 sequences, less than 70% being singletons. The study recruited healthy Caucasian donors from Russia who were aged about 6 to 90. CDR1 and CDR2 (germline): SGHDT, YYEEEE. This CDR3 contains 13 residues. The ends were cut back, 3 bases at V and 6 bases at J, with 10 bases in the middle. Whole-study results and caveats: Both naive CD4+ cell counts and diversity were greater in long-lived donors than in aged donors. Age showed a roughly linear inverse relationship with TCR beta diversity per million T cells.

This clonotype was seen only a few times. Its antigen is unidentified. The clonotype originates from an elderly man in good health. The material sequenced was blood. The chain couples TRBV5-6 to TRBJ2-1, with D uncertain. CDR3 sequence (DNA): TGTGCCAGCAGCTCCGGACGGCGCAATGAGCAGTTCTTC. Amino acid sequence: CASSSGRRNEQFF.